This record looks at one T cell receptor (beta chain) sequence and its context. Antigen unknown. This record belongs to a study of cytomegalovirus exposure and HLA in healthy donors. Study information: As an earlier analysis found, around 200 million T cells yielded 117 million unique TCR beta sequences. Study-wide points: Accurate HLA-A and HLA-B prediction from TCR beta sequences was reported for most subjects. Common viral pathogens were later found to be apparently linked to several of the most significant clusters. Productive status was seen about 90% or about 30% of the time for most TCR beta V segments in an earlier analysis.

Primers for the PCR totalled 60 Vbeta and 13 Jbeta. The assay was immunoSEQ multiplex PCR, and TCRdb's table has in-frame clones only and misses some. The table shows 50,000 to 65,000 clones, with about 75% occurring only once. V shed 3 bases, J shed 4 bases, and the junction held 3 bases outside the gene matches. The germline V gene encodes CDR1 SGDLS and CDR2 YYNGEE. CDR3 length equals 13 residues. The rearrangement uses TRBV9 and TRBJ1-1; 7 nucleotides agree with TRBD1. This clonotype was obtained from a woman between 40 and 50 years old in good health and CMV-seropositive. The sequencing input was PBMCs. The CDR3 sequence is CASSGQGSTEAFF. CDR3 bases: TGTGCCAGCAGCGGACAGGGAAGCACTGAAGCTTTCTTT.